This is a list of T cell receptor beta chains from one sample in a study of cytomegalovirus exposure and HLA in healthy donors. Clones were sequenced by immunoSEQ multiplex PCR, and TCRdb holds only the in-frame ones, with some missing. This sample has some 130,000 clones, with approximately 77% found just once. Sequencing was performed on PBMCs. All receptors derive from a woman in her forties in good health and CMV-seronegative. Both conserved end residues are part of each CDR3. A D gene is named only where the DNA matches it firmly. Clone size is not always given. Where it is, it says once, few, many or a class for expanded clones.

TRBJ2-5 17 TRBV7-9 NA NA TGTGCCAGCAGCTCCCCGGCGGGACAGAATTTCCAAGAGACCCAGTACTTC CASSSPAGQNFQETQYF
TRBJ1-1 15 TRBV19 once NA TGTGCCAGTAGTATAGGAGGCCGGGTGAACACTGAAGCTTTCTTT CASSIGGRVNTEAFF
TRBJ2-2 18 TRBV4-1 NA TRBD1 TGCGCCAGCAGCCGTCCCGGGACAGGGCCCGTCAATACCGGGGAGCTGTTTTTT CASSRPGTGPVNTGELFF
TRBJ2-5 13 TRBV14 few NA TGTGCCAGCAGCCAAGATTTCCTCTTGACCCAGTACTTC CASSQDFLLTQYF
TRBJ2-1 16 TRBV28 NA NA TGTGCCAGCAGCGGATCGGCAGGCCTCTCCTACAATGAGCAGTTCTTC CASSGSAGLSYNEQFF
TRBJ2-2 18 TRBV4-1 NA NA TGCGCCAGCAGCCAATCCGCGGGTGGATCTTCGGATGGCGGGGAGCTGTTTTTT CASSQSAGGSSDGGELFF
TRBJ1-2 16 TRBV15 NA NA TGTGCCACCAGCAGAGAATCGACGACAGCGCTCTATGGCTACACCTTC CATSRESTTALYGYTF
TRBJ1-4 11 TRBV29-1 NA NA TGCAGCGTTTCAGAAGGGGGTAAACTGTTTTTT CSVSEGGKLFF
TRBJ2-3 15 TRBV2 few TRBD1 TGTGCCAGCAGCTCCGGGACAGCTAGCACAGATACGCAGTATTTT CASSSGTASTDTQYF
TRBJ1-5 15 TRBV7-9 NA TRBD1 TGTGCCAGCAGCTTGACAGGGGAATTCAATCAGCCCCAGCATTTT CASSLTGEFNQPQHF
TRBJ1-5 17 TRBV4-1 NA TRBD1 TGCGCCAGCAGCCAAGCAGCCGGGACAGGGGATATGCAGCCCCAGCATTTT CASSQAAGTGDMQPQHF
TRBJ1-1 20 TRBV19 few TRBD1 TGTGCCAGTAGTATCCGGGACAGGGTATCAGAATACTTTTCGAACACTGAAGCTTTCTTT CASSIRDRVSEYFSNTEAFF
TRBJ1-6 19 TRBV19 NA NA TGTGCCAGTAGTAAAGACCCGGGGGATAGGAGCTCCTATAATTCACCCCTCCACTTT CASSKDPGDRSSYNSPLHF
TRBJ2-7 13 TRBV5-6 NA NA TGTGCCAGCAGGGAATTACAGGGTTTCGAGCAGTACTTC CASRELQGFEQYF
TRBJ1-2 13 TRBV4-2 NA TRBD1 TGTGCCAGCAGCCAAGGACAGGGATATGGCTACACCTTC CASSQGQGYGYTF
TRBJ2-7 12 TRBV5-1 few NA TGCGCCAGCAGCTTGGAGGGGTACGAGCAGTACTTC CASSLEGYEQYF
TRBJ1-1 14 TRBV5-6 NA NA TGTGCCAGCAGCTCAGGGGCCGGGAACACTGAAGCTTTCTTT CASSSGAGNTEAFF
TRBJ1-1 14 TRBV6-6 NA TRBD1 TGTGCCAGCACTAAAGACAGGGGGCAAGGTGAAGCTTTCTTT CASTKDRGQGEAFF
TRBJ1-5 14 TRBV9 NA TRBD1 TGTGCCAGCAGCGTCCAGGGGGGAAATCAGCCCCAGCATTTT CASSVQGGNQPQHF
TRBJ2-7 16 TRBV4-3 NA NA TGCGCCAGCAGCCAAGAATGGGGCGGGGCAGACTACGAGCAGTACTTC CASSQEWGGADYEQYF
TRBJ2-3 12 TRBV7-2 NA NA TGTGCCAGCAGCTTTTACACAGATACGCAGTATTTT CASSFYTDTQYF
TRBJ1-2 14 TRBV18 NA NA TGTGCCAGCTCACCAGAGAACAGCCCAAGTGGCTACACCTTC CASSPENSPSGYTF
TRBJ1-2 11 TRBV28 once NA TGTGCCAGCATCTCCCTCTATGGCTACACCTTC CASISLYGYTF
TRBJ1-1 13 TRBV28 NA NA TGTGCCAGCTGGGGGCTCTTGAACACTGAAGCTTTCTTT CASWGLLNTEAFF
TRBJ2-5 15 TRBV10-3 NA TRBD1 TGTGCCATCAGTGAACGAGACAGGGGAGGAGAGACCCAGTACTTC CAISERDRGGETQYF
TRBJ2-4 14 TRBV28 NA NA TGTGCCAGCAGTTTAGAACAGGGCCAAAACATTCAGTACTTC CASSLEQGQNIQYF
TRBJ1-2 13 TRBV2 once TRBD1 TGTGCCAGCAGGACAGGGGAAGGCTATGGCTACACCTTC CASRTGEGYGYTF
TRBJ1-2 15 TRBV6-5 NA TRBD1 TGTGCCAGCAGTTACAGCACAGGGGGCGCGAGTGGCTACACCTTC CASSYSTGGASGYTF
TRBJ1-2 12 TRBV5-1 NA NA TGCGCCAGCAGCTTTCAGGGGCATGGCTACACCTTC CASSFQGHGYTF
TRBJ1-4 15 TRBV6-1 NA NA TGTGCCAGCAGTGATAGAGGACATGCCGATGAAAAACTGTTTTTT CASSDRGHADEKLFF
TRBJ1-1 15 TRBV7-9 few NA TGTGCCAGCAGCTTTTGGGCCGGGGAGAGAACTGAAGCTTTCTTT CASSFWAGERTEAFF
TRBJ1-2 12 TRBV6-1 NA NA TGTGCCAGCAGTGACCCGGGGTATGGCTACACCTTC CASSDPGYGYTF
TRBJ1-2 14 TRBV4-1 NA NA TGCGCCAGCAGCTCAACGACAGGACTCTATGGCTACACCTTC CASSSTTGLYGYTF
TRBJ1-5 15 TRBV9 NA TRBD1 TGTGCCAGCAGCCCCGCCGGACAGGGCTCTCAGCCCCAGCATTTT CASSPAGQGSQPQHF
TRBJ1-6 15 TRBV4-3 NA NA TGCGCCAGCAGCCAAGAACCAGTTAAAAATTCACCCCTCCACTTT CASSQEPVKNSPLHF
TRBJ2-7 14 TRBV6-5 NA TRBD1 TGTGCCAGCAGTTACAGGGGACAGCACTACGAGCAGTACTTC CASSYRGQHYEQYF
TRBJ1-2 12 TRBV5-4 NA TRBD1 TGTGCCAGCAGCGGACAGGACCCGGGCTACACCTTC CASSGQDPGYTF
TRBJ1-1 15 TRBV5-1 NA TRBD1 TGCGCCAGCAGCTTGACGACAGGGGGTAACACTGAAGCTTTCTTT CASSLTTGGNTEAFF
TRBJ1-5 16 TRBV19 NA NA TGTGCCAGTAGTATACCGCAGGGTGTTCGCAATCAGCCCCAGCATTTT CASSIPQGVRNQPQHF
TRBJ1-2 17 TRBV5-6 NA NA TGTGCCAGCAGCGGAGGACTAGAAGGGTTCCCTAACTATGGCTACACCTTC CASSGGLEGFPNYGYTF
TRBJ2-1 17 TRBV7-2 NA TRBD2 TGTGCCAGCAGCTTAGTCCCAGCGGGGGGCCTCTACAATGAGCAGTTCTTC CASSLVPAGGLYNEQFF
TRBJ2-3 15 TRBV7-8 NA TRBD2 TGTGCCAGCAGCTCTCTAGCGGGGGGCACAGATACGCAGTATTTT CASSSLAGGTDTQYF
TRBJ2-5 15 TRBV5-1 NA TRBD1 TGCGCCAGCAGCCTCATGACAGGGGGCGCAGAGACCCAGTACTTC CASSLMTGGAETQYF
TRBJ2-7 14 TRBV5-1 NA TRBD1 TGCGCCAGCAGTCCAGGGGGCACAGGGTTCGAGCAGTACTTC CASSPGGTGFEQYF
TRBJ2-5 15 TRBV14 NA NA TGTGCCAGCAGCCAAGATTGGGGGGACGAAGAGACCCAGTACTTC CASSQDWGDEETQYF
TRBJ1-3 16 TRBV19 NA NA TGTGCCAGTAGTATGCCGGGAGAGAGCTCTGGAAACACCATATATTTT CASSMPGESSGNTIYF
TRBJ2-7 15 TRBV6-5 NA NA TGTGCCAGCAGTACCCTCGACAGCCGCTCCTACGAGCAGTACTTC CASSTLDSRSYEQYF